This T cell receptor beta chain was profiled in a study of regulatory T cells in long-lasting Graves disease. Findings and limits, study-wide: Persistent Graves' patients showed less TCR diversity than newly diagnosed patients showed. Persistent disease preferred TRBV28, TRBJ1-2 and TRBJ2-5; new disease, TRBV20-1 and TRBJ2-1.

As to this clonotype: Its specificity is unknown.

Time point noted: persistent/refractory GD, antithyroid drugs over 5 years with positive TRAb. RNA isolated from PBMCs was used to make the TCR library. V was pared by 0 bases and J by 7 bases, with 10 bases between. Germline CDR1 reads SQVTM; CDR2 reads ANQGSEA. The CDR3 has 13 amino acids. With iRepertoire HTBI primers and Arm-PCR of CDR3 regions, TCR beta libraries were built. One entry per CDR3 protein, called by TCRdb with MiXCR from the multiplex PCR reads. The sample carries approximately 400,000 distinct CDR3 sequences, roughly 24% recorded once. The TCR sequence derives from a middle-aged woman with Graves disease. The chain is built from TRBV29-1 and TRBJ2-4, with D possibly matching TRBD2 (5 bases). This material consisted of peripheral blood mononuclear cells (PBMCs), taken when the disease was refractory, from a patient treated with antithyroid drugs. As DNA, the CDR3 is TGCAGCGTTGAAGATCGGAGGAGGAACATTCAGTACTTC. Amino acid sequence: CSVEDRRRNIQYF.